The clone carrying this T cell receptor (beta chain) has only a few counts. The antigen remains undetermined. For TCRbeta, the library was prepared with unique molecular identifiers. TCRdb reprocessed the PCR reads with MiXCR, giving one entry per CDR3 protein. The sample contains under 150,000 distinct CDR3 sequences, about 9.6% of which appear only once. These data originate in a study of T-cell reconstitution after alpha-beta-depleted transplantation in children. Study-wide points: Reportedly, alpha-beta T cells present about two months post-transplant originated from several hundred expanded clones of graft origin. It was newly produced T cells that mostly accounted for T-cell counts and diversity one year after transplant.

The V gene lost 2 bases and the J gene lost 6 bases, with 17 bases spanning the gap. The CDR3 is made up of 15 amino acids. Germline V gene sequence: CDR1 SGHKS, CDR2 YYEKEE (reference sequence). This sequence joins TRBV5-5 and TRBJ1-1, with a possible D match to TRBD1 (5 bases). The clonotype was recovered from a girl under three years old who had a stem cell transplant for combined immunodeficiency, so the T cells may come from the graft donor. Here the sequenced sample was PBMCs, mostly from graft donor cells, taken 180 days after TCRalphabeta/CD19-depleted stem cell transplant. As DNA, the CDR3 is TGTGCCAGCAGCTTCGGGGACGATAAACGTCCTGAAGCTTTCTTT. Amino acid sequence: CASSFGDDKRPEAFF.